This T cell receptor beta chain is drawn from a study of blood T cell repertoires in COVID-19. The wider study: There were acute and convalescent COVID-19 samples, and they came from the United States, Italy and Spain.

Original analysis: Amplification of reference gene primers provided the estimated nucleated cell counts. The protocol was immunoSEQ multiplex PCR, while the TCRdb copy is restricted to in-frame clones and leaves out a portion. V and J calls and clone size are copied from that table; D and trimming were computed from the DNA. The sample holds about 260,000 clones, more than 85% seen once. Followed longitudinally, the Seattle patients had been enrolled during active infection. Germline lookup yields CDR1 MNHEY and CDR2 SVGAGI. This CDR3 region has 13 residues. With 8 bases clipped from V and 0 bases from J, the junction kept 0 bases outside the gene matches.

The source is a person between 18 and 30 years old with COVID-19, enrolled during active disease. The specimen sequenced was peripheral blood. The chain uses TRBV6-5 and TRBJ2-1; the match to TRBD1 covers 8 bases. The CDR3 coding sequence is TGTGCCAGCGGGACAGGCTCCTACAATGAGCAGTTCTTC. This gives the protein CASGTGSYNEQFF.